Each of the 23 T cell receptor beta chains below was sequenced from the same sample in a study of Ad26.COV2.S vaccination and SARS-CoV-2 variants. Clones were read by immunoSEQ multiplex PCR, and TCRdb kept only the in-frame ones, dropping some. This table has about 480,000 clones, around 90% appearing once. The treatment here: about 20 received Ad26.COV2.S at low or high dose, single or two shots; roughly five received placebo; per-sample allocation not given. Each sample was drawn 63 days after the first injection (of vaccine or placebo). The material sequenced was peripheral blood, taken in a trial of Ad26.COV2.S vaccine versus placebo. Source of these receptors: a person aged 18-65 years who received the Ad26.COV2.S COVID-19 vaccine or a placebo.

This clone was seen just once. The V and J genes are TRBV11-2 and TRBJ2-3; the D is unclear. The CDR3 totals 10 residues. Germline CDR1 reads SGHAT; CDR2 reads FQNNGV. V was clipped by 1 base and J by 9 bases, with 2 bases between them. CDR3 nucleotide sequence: TGTGCCAGCAGCTTAGGGACGCAGTATTTT. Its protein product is CASSLGTQYF. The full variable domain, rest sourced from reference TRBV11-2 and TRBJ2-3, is EAGVAQSPRYKIIEKRQSVAFWCNPISGHATLYWYQQILGQGPKLLIQFQNNGVVDDSQLPKDRFSAERLKGVDSTLKIQPAKLEDSAVYLCASSLGTQYFGPGTRLTVL.

The CDR3 reads CASSLGVREVYNEQFF. In nucleotides, the CDR3 is TGTGCCAGCAGCTTAGGGGTGCGGGAGGTGTACAATGAGCAGTTCTTC. The chain has TRBV11-3 and TRBJ2-1; TRBD2 matches at 8 bases. Germline CDR1 is SGHNT and CDR2 is YENEEA. The CDR3 length is 16 residues. V was pared by 1 base and J by 4 bases, with 6 bases of the junction left unmatched.

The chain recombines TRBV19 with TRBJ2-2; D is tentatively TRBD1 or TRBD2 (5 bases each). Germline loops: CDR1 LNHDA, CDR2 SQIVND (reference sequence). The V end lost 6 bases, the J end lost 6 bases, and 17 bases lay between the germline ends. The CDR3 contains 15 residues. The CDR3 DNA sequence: TGTGCCAGTAGACCTCCCGGTGGGGGATCCGGGGAGCTGTTTTTT. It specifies CASRPPGGGSGELFF.

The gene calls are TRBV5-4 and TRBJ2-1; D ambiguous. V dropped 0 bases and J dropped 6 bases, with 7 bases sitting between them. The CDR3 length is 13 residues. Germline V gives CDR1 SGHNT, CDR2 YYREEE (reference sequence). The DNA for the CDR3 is TGTGCCAGCAGCTTGGAATCAAGCAATGAGCAGTTCTTC. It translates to CASSLESSNEQFF.

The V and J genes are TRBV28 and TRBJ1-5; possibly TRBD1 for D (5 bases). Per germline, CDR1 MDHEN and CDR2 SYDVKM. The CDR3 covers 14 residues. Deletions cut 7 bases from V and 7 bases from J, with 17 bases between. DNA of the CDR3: TGTGCCAGCACGACTGCCAGGGAGAGGCAGCCCCAGCATTTT. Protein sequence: CASTTARERQPQHF. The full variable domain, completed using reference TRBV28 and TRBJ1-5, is DVKVTQSSRYLVKRTGEKVFLECVQDMDHENMFWYRQDPGLGLRLIYFSYDVKMKEKGDIPEGYSVSREKKERFSLILESASTNQTSMYLCASTTARERQPQHFGDGTRLSIL.

For the CDR3, the DNA is TGTGCCAGCAGTTTCCGGACAGGTACGGGAAACACTGAAGCTTTCTTT. It yields the protein CASSFRTGTGNTEAFF. The chain employs TRBV6-5 and TRBJ1-1; TRBD1 matches at 7 bases. V gave up 4 bases and J gave up 2 bases; unmatched junction bases: 10. Germline V gene sequence: CDR1 MNHEY, CDR2 SVGAGI. The CDR3 is made up of 16 amino acids.

CDR3 protein: CASSLAGGAGANVLTF. In DNA, the CDR3 is TGTGCCAGCAGTTTAGCCGGGGGCGCTGGGGCCAACGTCCTGACTTTC. The chain employs TRBV28 and TRBJ2-6; D assignment may be TRBD1 or TRBD2 (6 bases each). The CDR3 is 16 amino acids. Per germline, CDR1 MDHEN and CDR2 SYDVKM. V lost 2 bases and J 2 bases, leaving 10 bases between the germline ends.

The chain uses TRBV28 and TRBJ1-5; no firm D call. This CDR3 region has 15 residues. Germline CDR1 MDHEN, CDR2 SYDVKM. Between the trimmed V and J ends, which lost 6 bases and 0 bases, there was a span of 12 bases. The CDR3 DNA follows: TGTGCCAGCAGGGCTACCATCTATAGCAATCAGCCCCAGCATTTT. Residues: CASRATIYSNQPQHF.

The CDR3 nucleotides are TGTGCGGGCCATACGGCTAGCGGCTACAATGAGCAGTTCTTC. It encodes CAGHTASGYNEQFF. V is TRBV7-9 and J is TRBJ2-1, with 7 bases matching TRBD2. There are 14 residues in the CDR3. Per germline, CDR1 SEHNR and CDR2 FQNEAQ (reference sequence).

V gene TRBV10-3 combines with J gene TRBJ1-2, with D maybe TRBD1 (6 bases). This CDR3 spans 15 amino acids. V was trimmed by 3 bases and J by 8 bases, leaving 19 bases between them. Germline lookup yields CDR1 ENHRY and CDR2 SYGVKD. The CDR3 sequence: CAISDTQGWSLGYTF. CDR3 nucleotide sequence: TGTGCCATCAGTGATACTCAGGGGTGGTCATTGGGCTACACCTTC.

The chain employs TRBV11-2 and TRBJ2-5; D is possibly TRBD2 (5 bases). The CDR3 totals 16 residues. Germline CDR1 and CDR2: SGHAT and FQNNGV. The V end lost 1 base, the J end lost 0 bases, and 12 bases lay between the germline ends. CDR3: CASSLGPQRYQETQYF. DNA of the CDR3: TGTGCCAGCAGCTTAGGACCACAGCGGTACCAAGAGACCCAGTACTTC.

The DNA of the CDR3 is TGCAGCGTTGTAGGACTAGTTCACTACAATGAGCAGTTCTTC. Amino acids: CSVVGLVHYNEQFF. The rearrangement uses TRBV29-1 and TRBJ2-1; TRBD2 matches 7 bases. Germline CDR1 reads SQVTM; CDR2 reads ANQGSEA. This CDR3 comprises 14 residues. V gave up 4 bases and J gave up 3 bases; unmatched junction bases: 6.

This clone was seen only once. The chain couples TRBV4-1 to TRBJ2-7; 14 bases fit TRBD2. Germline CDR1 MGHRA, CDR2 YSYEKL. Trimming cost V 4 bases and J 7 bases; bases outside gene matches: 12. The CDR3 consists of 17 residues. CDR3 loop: CASSPYSGLAGVREQYF. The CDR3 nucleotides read TGCGCCAGCAGCCCGTATTCGGGACTAGCGGGAGTGCGGGAGCAGTACTTC.

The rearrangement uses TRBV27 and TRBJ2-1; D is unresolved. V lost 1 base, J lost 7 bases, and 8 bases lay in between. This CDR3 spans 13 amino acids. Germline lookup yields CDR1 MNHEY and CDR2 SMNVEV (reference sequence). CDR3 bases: TGTGCCAGCAGTTTATTTTCGGGTAATGAGCAGTTCTTC. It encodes CASSLFSGNEQFF.

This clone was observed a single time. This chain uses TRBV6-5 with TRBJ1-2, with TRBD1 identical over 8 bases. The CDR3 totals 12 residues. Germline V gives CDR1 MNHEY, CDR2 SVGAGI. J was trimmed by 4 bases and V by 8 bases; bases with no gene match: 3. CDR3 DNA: TGTGCCAGCGTAGGACAGGGCTATGGCTACACCTTC. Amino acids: CASVGQGYGYTF.

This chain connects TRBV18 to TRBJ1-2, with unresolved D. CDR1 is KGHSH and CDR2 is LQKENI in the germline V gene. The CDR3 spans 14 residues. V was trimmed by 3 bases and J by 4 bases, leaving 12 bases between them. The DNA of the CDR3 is TGTGCCAGCTCACCGGGAGGGAAGTCCTATGGCTACACCTTC. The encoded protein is CASSPGGKSYGYTF.

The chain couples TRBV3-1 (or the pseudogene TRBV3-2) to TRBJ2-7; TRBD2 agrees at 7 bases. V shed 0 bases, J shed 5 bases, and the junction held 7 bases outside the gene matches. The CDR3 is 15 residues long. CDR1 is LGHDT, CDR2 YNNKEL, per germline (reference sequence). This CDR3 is CASSQDRRGSHEQYF. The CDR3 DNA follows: TGTGCCAGCAGCCAAGATAGACGCGGGAGCCACGAGCAGTACTTC.

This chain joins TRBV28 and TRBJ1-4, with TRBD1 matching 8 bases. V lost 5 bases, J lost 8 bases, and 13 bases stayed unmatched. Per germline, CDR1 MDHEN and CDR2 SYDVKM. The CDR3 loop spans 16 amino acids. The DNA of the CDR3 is TGTGCCAGCAGTGCCGCCCAGGGGGCAGGTCGGGAAAAACTGTTTTTT. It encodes CASSAAQGAGREKLFF.

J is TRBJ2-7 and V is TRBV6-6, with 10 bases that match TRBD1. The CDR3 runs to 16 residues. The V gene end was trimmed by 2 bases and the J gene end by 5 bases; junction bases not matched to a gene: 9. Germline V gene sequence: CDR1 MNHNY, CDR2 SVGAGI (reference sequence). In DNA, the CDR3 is TGTGCCAGCAGTTACCTAATGACAGGGGGCTCGGACGAGCAGTACTTC. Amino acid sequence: CASSYLMTGGSDEQYF.

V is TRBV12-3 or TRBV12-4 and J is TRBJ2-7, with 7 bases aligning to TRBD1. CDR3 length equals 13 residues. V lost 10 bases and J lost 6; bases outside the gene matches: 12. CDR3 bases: TGTGCCACCCGACGGACAGGCTTGGCCGAGCAGTACTTC. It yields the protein CATRRTGLAEQYF.

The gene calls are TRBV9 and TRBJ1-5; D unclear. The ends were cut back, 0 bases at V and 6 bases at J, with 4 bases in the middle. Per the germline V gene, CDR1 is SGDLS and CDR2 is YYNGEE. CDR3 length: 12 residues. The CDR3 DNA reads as TGTGCCAGCAGCGTAGGGTTTCAGCCCCAGCATTTT. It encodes CASSVGFQPQHF.

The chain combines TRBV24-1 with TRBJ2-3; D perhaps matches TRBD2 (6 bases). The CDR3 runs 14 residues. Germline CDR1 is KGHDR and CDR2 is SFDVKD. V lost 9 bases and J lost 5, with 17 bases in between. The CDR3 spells CATAGTDSRDTQYF. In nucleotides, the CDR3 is TGTGCCACCGCGGGGACCGACAGTAGAGATACGCAGTATTTT.

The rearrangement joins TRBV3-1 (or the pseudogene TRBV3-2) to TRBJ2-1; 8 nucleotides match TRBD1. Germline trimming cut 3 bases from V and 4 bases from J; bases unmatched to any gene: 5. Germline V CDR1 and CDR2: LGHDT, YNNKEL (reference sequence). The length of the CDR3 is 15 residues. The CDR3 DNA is TGTGCCAGCAGCCAGGGACAGGAGGAGTACAATGAGCAGTTCTTC. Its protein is CASSQGQEEYNEQFF.